This TCR beta chain was found in a study of blood T cells in healthy people across ages. Study-level points and caveats: Older individuals had lower TCR beta diversity per million T cells (the decline was roughly linear).

This clonotype has only a few counts. What it binds is unknown. PCR was performed a second time for 7 to 11 cycles using a sample-barcoded 5' primer and a J-beta primer mix. TCRdb itself ran the 5' RACE reads through MiXCR, one entry per CDR3 protein. The sample carries approximately 830,000 distinct CDR3 sequences, approximately 65% recorded once. Germline V gives CDR1 MDHEN, CDR2 SYDVKM. The CDR3 is made up of 16 amino acids. The J segment lost 4 bases and the V segment lost 3 bases, leaving 10 bases of the junction unmatched. Samples had at least 6.5 million PBMCs isolated from them. Sequenced: blood. This clonotype originated in a young man in good health. This sequence joins TRBV28 and TRBJ2-7, with TRBD2 matching over 9 bases. The CDR3 DNA follows: TGTGCCAGCAGTTTTACGGCTAGCGGGGACCAATACGAGCAGTACTTC. Amino acid sequence: CASSFTASGDQYEQYF.